This TCR beta chain was recovered during a study of cytomegalovirus exposure and HLA in healthy donors. Study results and limitations: A later analysis by the authors found several of the most significant clusters apparently linked to common viral pathogens. A few V segments could not be told apart, such as TRBV6-2 and TRBV6-3, and were left out.

PCR was performed using 60 Vbeta and 13 Jbeta primers. Produced via immunoSEQ multiplex PCR; TCRdb's table is partial and in-frame only. The sample yields about 200,000 clones, 75% to 85% seen once. Regarding this clone: Its antigen is unidentified.

The CDR3 spans 15 residues. The junction had 8 bases not matched to a gene; V was cut back by 2 bases and J by 4 bases. Germline assignment: CDR1 SGHRS and CDR2 YFSETQ. The TCR comes from a woman between 45 and 65 years old in good health and CMV-seronegative. The material sequenced was PBMCs. V usage is TRBV5-1 and J usage is TRBJ1-2; 7 bases agree with TRBD1. Here the CDR3 reads CASSFGQALGYGYTF. CDR3 nucleotides: TGCGCCAGCAGCTTCGGACAGGCGTTAGGCTATGGCTACACCTTC.